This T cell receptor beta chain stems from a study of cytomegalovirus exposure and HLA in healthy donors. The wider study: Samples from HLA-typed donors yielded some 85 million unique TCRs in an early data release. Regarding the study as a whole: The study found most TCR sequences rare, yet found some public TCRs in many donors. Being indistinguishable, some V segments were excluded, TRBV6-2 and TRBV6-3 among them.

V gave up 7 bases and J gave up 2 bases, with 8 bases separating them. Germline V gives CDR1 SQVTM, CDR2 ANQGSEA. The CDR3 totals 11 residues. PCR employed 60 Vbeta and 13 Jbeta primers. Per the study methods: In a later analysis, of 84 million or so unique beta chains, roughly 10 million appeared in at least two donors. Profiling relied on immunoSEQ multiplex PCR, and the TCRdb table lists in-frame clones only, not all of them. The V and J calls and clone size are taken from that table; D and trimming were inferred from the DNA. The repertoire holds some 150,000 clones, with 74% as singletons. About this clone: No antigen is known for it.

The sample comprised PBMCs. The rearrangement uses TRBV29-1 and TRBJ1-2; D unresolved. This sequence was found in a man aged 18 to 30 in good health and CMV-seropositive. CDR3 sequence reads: CSATENYGYTF. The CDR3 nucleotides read TGCAGCGCCACAGAGAACTATGGCTACACCTTC.